These 3 T cell receptor beta chains share one sample of origin, sequenced in a study of blood T cell repertoires in COVID-19. The data were produced by immunoSEQ multiplex PCR, yet TCRdb's version contains in-frame clones alone and is incomplete. The sample has more than 300,000 clones; 70% to 90% are singletons. Sequencing was done on a sample of PBMCs or T cells enriched from blood (not recorded which). These receptors came from a woman in her twenties or thirties who had recovered from COVID-19.

In its sample, this clone was seen many times. The chain couples TRBV14 to TRBJ2-3, with D possibly TRBD1 on 6 matching bases. The CDR3 loop spans 16 amino acids. Germline CDR1 is SGHDN and CDR2 is FVKESK. Between the trimmed V and J ends, which lost 1 base and 2 bases, there was a span of 13 bases. CDR3 bases: TGTGCCAGCAGCCAAGGGTGGGACACGGACACAGATACGCAGTATTTT. This encodes CASSQGWDTDTDTQYF. Full variable domain (rest looked up from reference TRBV14 and TRBJ2-3): EAGVTQFPSHSVIEKGQTVTLRCDPISGHDNLYWYRRVMGKEIKFLLHFVKESKQDESGMPNNRFLAERTGGTYSTLKVQPAELEDSGVYFCASSQGWDTDTDTQYFGPGTRLTVL.

This clone has a single count. The chain joins TRBV7-9 to TRBJ1-2, with 10 bases fitting TRBD1. The V gene end was trimmed by 5 bases and the J gene end by 4 bases; junction bases not matched to a gene: 10. The length of the CDR3 is 16 residues. Germline V lookup: CDR1 SEHNR, CDR2 FQNEAQ (reference sequence). The CDR3 nucleotides are TGTGCCAGCAGCCCAAAGACAGGGGGCGGTATCTATGGCTACACCTTC. Its protein product is CASSPKTGGGIYGYTF.

The chain joins TRBV4-2 to TRBJ2-2; D may be TRBD1 (5 bases). Trimming left V 4 bases short and J 1 base short, with 10 bases between. Germline-derived CDR1 and CDR2 are LGHNA and YNFKEQ. The CDR3 has 15 residues. The DNA for the CDR3 is TGTGCCAGCAGCCCGATAACAGGGAACACCGGGGAGCTGTTTTTT. Translation gives CASSPITGNTGELFF.